The rows below give T cell receptor beta chains drawn from one sample of a study of CD8 T cells in Susac syndrome. TCRdb processed the immunoSEQ multiplex PCR reads anew with MiXCR; each CDR3 protein has one entry. The sample lists under 95,000 distinct CDR3 sequences; roughly 94% were seen once. Sequenced: CD4+ T cells from PBMCs. These TCRs come from a human donor with Susac syndrome. The CDR3 runs from the conserved cysteine through the conserved F or W. A D gene is named only where the DNA matches it firmly. Where a row states a size, it is once, few, many or the class of an expanded clone; other rows omit it.

clone_size: once
d_call: .
cdr3_length: 12
j_call: TRBJ1-6
v_call: TRBV27
cdr3_aa: CATRDYNSPLHF
cdr3_nt: TGTGCCACCCGGGACTATAATTCACCCCTCCACTTT

clone_size: once
d_call: .
cdr3_length: 11
j_call: TRBJ1-2
v_call: TRBV4-1
cdr3_aa: CASTNSDGYTF
cdr3_nt: TGCGCCAGCACGAACAGCGATGGCTACACCTTC

clone_size: .
d_call: .
cdr3_length: 16
j_call: TRBJ1-2
v_call: TRBV13
cdr3_aa: CASSQRPLEPDYGYTF
cdr3_nt: TGTGCCAGCAGTCAGAGACCGCTCGAGCCGGACTATGGCTACACCTTC

clone_size: .
d_call: TRBD2
cdr3_length: 18
j_call: TRBJ2-3
v_call: TRBV3-1
cdr3_aa: CASRPGWSGGKTSDTQYF
cdr3_nt: TGTGCCAGCAGGCCCGGGTGGAGCGGGGGGAAAACCTCAGATACGCAGTATTTT

clone_size: .
d_call: .
cdr3_length: 14
j_call: TRBJ1-4
v_call: TRBV6-5
cdr3_aa: CASSRGTFNEKLFF
cdr3_nt: TGTGCCAGCAGCCGCGGGACCTTTAATGAAAAACTGTTTTTT

clone_size: .
d_call: TRBD2
cdr3_length: 15
j_call: TRBJ2-1
v_call: TRBV7-9
cdr3_aa: CASSNLAGGPRPEFF
cdr3_nt: TGTGCCAGCAGCAACCTAGCGGGGGGGCCCCGGCCGGAGTTCTTC

clone_size: .
d_call: TRBD2
cdr3_length: 15
j_call: TRBJ2-5
v_call: TRBV30
cdr3_aa: CAWTPARGGIWTQYF
cdr3_nt: TGTGCCTGGACCCCCGCCCGGGGGGGGATTTGGACCCAGTACTTC

clone_size: .
d_call: .
cdr3_length: 16
j_call: TRBJ1-6
v_call: TRBV3-1
cdr3_aa: CASSQGWGSSSSPLHF
cdr3_nt: TGTGCCAGCAGCCAGGGGTGGGGATCAAGTAGTTCACCCCTCCACTTT

clone_size: .
d_call: .
cdr3_length: 13
j_call: TRBJ2-5
v_call: TRBV20-1
cdr3_aa: CSARHPGGGTQYF
cdr3_nt: TGCAGTGCTAGACACCCAGGGGGGGGGACCCAGTACTTC

clone_size: .
d_call: .
cdr3_length: 14
j_call: TRBJ2-5
v_call: TRBV7-2
cdr3_aa: CASSPQGRAGTQYF
cdr3_nt: TGTGCCAGCAGCCCCCAGGGACGGGCGGGGACCCAGTACTTC

clone_size: once
d_call: .
cdr3_length: 13
j_call: TRBJ1-5
v_call: TRBV18
cdr3_aa: CASSETGPRPQHF
cdr3_nt: TGTGCCAGCTCCGAAACAGGGCCCCGGCCCCAGCATTTT

clone_size: .
d_call: .
cdr3_length: 14
j_call: TRBJ2-1
v_call: TRBV6-5
cdr3_aa: CATKDTAVGGWQFF
cdr3_nt: TGTGCCACGAAGGACACAGCCGTGGGCGGTTGGCAGTTCTTC

clone_size: .
d_call: .
cdr3_length: 15
j_call: TRBJ2-7
v_call: TRBV28
cdr3_aa: CASSSNHRGGYEQYF
cdr3_nt: TGTGCCAGCAGTTCCAATCACAGAGGAGGCTACGAGCAGTACTTC

clone_size: .
d_call: .
cdr3_length: 13
j_call: TRBJ2-5
v_call: TRBV20-1
cdr3_aa: CSARGAPGETQYF
cdr3_nt: TGCAGTGCTAGAGGGGCCCCCGGGGAGACCCAGTACTTC

clone_size: once
d_call: .
cdr3_length: 15
j_call: TRBJ2-3
v_call: TRBV5-4
cdr3_aa: CASSKQGSSTDTQYF
cdr3_nt: TGTGCCAGCAGCAAACAGGGTTCTAGCACAGATACGCAGTATTTT

clone_size: .
d_call: .
cdr3_length: 15
j_call: TRBJ2-1
v_call: TRBV27
cdr3_aa: CASSLFGDSYNEQFF
cdr3_nt: TGTGCCAGCAGTTTGTTCGGAGACTCTTACAATGAGCAGTTCTTC

clone_size: .
d_call: .
cdr3_length: 14
j_call: TRBJ1-2
v_call: TRBV29-1
cdr3_aa: CSVEQGRAGYGYTF
cdr3_nt: TGCAGCGTTGAACAGGGGAGGGCGGGGTATGGCTACACCTTC

clone_size: .
d_call: .
cdr3_length: 16
j_call: TRBJ1-1
v_call: TRBV3-1
cdr3_aa: CASSQFGGGKNTEAFF
cdr3_nt: TGTGCCAGCAGCCAATTCGGCGGGGGTAAGAACACTGAAGCTTTCTTT

clone_size: .
d_call: TRBD2
cdr3_length: 18
j_call: TRBJ2-5
v_call: TRBV3-1
cdr3_aa: CASSQEPHSGGAVKTQYF
cdr3_nt: TGTGCCAGCAGCCAAGAACCGCATAGCGGGGGGGCCGTAAAGACCCAGTACTTC

clone_size: .
d_call: .
cdr3_length: 14
j_call: TRBJ1-1
v_call: TRBV7-2
cdr3_aa: CASSSLPGTKEAFF
cdr3_nt: TGTGCCAGCAGTTCTCTGCCTGGTACAAAAGAAGCTTTCTTT

clone_size: .
d_call: TRBD1
cdr3_length: 18
j_call: TRBJ2-7
v_call: TRBV29-1
cdr3_aa: CSRLTLRTGGLPTYEQYF
cdr3_nt: TGCAGCCGTCTCACTTTGAGGACAGGGGGACTCCCAACCTACGAGCAGTACTTC

clone_size: .
d_call: .
cdr3_length: 16
j_call: TRBJ2-5
v_call: TRBV4-1
cdr3_aa: CASSQPTLRGQETQYF
cdr3_nt: TGCGCCAGCAGCCAACCAACGCTTAGGGGGCAAGAGACCCAGTACTTC

clone_size: .
d_call: .
cdr3_length: 14
j_call: TRBJ2-7
v_call: TRBV15
cdr3_aa: CATSRRGKPYEQYF
cdr3_nt: TGTGCCACCAGCAGACGGGGGAAGCCCTACGAGCAGTACTTC

clone_size: .
d_call: .
cdr3_length: 15
j_call: TRBJ2-1
v_call: TRBV14
cdr3_aa: CASSREQGRYNEQFF
cdr3_nt: TGTGCCAGCAGCCGAGAACAGGGGAGGTACAATGAGCAGTTCTTC

clone_size: .
d_call: TRBD2
cdr3_length: 15
j_call: TRBJ2-1
v_call: TRBV9
cdr3_aa: CASSVFGGGDNEQFF
cdr3_nt: TGTGCCAGCAGCGTATTCGGGGGGGGAGACAATGAGCAGTTCTTC

clone_size: .
d_call: .
cdr3_length: 12
j_call: TRBJ1-1
v_call: TRBV29-1
cdr3_aa: CSAGGGSTEAFF
cdr3_nt: TGCAGCGCCGGGGGGGGCAGCACTGAAGCTTTCTTT

clone_size: once
d_call: TRBD1
cdr3_length: 13
j_call: TRBJ2-1
v_call: TRBV30
cdr3_aa: CAWSGMTGEVQFF
cdr3_nt: TGTGCCTGGAGTGGCATGACAGGGGAGGTGCAGTTCTTC

clone_size: few
d_call: .
cdr3_length: 14
j_call: TRBJ2-7
v_call: TRBV30
cdr3_aa: CAWTWTVALYEQYF
cdr3_nt: TGTGCCTGGACCTGGACAGTTGCCCTCTACGAGCAGTACTTC

clone_size: once
d_call: TRBD2
cdr3_length: 15
j_call: TRBJ2-3
v_call: TRBV2
cdr3_aa: CASSDIAGSTDTQYF
cdr3_nt: TGTGCCAGCAGTGATATAGCGGGCAGCACAGATACGCAGTATTTT

clone_size: .
d_call: TRBD1
cdr3_length: 13
j_call: TRBJ1-1
v_call: TRBV7-2
cdr3_aa: CASSDRGRTEAFF
cdr3_nt: TGTGCCAGCAGCGACAGGGGGCGGACTGAAGCTTTCTTT

clone_size: .
d_call: TRBD1
cdr3_length: 15
j_call: TRBJ2-7
v_call: TRBV30
cdr3_aa: CAWSAPRQGHYEQYF
cdr3_nt: TGTGCCTGGAGTGCCCCCCGACAGGGACACTACGAGCAGTACTTC

clone_size: once
d_call: .
cdr3_length: 13
j_call: TRBJ1-2
v_call: TRBV7-9
cdr3_aa: CASSLAAPYGYTF
cdr3_nt: TGTGCCAGCAGCTTAGCCGCCCCGTATGGCTACACCTTC

clone_size: .
d_call: TRBD1
cdr3_length: 13
j_call: TRBJ1-1
v_call: TRBV29-1
cdr3_aa: CSVGTGGGTEAFF
cdr3_nt: TGCAGCGTTGGGACAGGGGGCGGCACTGAAGCTTTCTTT

clone_size: .
d_call: TRBD1
cdr3_length: 15
j_call: TRBJ2-3
v_call: TRBV29-1
cdr3_aa: CSVSGTGGVKDTQYF
cdr3_nt: TGCAGCGTGAGTGGGACAGGGGGTGTGAAAGATACGCAGTATTTT

clone_size: .
d_call: TRBD1
cdr3_length: 17
j_call: TRBJ1-4
v_call: TRBV7-9
cdr3_aa: CASSLRQGARTNEKLFF
cdr3_nt: TGTGCCAGCAGCCTGAGACAGGGGGCGCGGACTAATGAAAAACTGTTTTTT

clone_size: .
d_call: .
cdr3_length: 12
j_call: TRBJ2-3
v_call: TRBV24-1
cdr3_aa: CATSRATDTQYF
cdr3_nt: TGTGCCACCAGCAGGGCCACAGATACGCAGTATTTT

clone_size: .
d_call: .
cdr3_length: 19
j_call: TRBJ2-4
v_call: TRBV21-1
cdr3_aa: CASTESLAGGPLAKNIQYF
cdr3_nt: TGTGCCAGCACCGAATCCCTAGCGGGGGGACCCCTAGCCAAAAACATTCAGTACTTC

clone_size: .
d_call: .
cdr3_length: 14
j_call: TRBJ2-1
v_call: TRBV7-3
cdr3_aa: CASSFEGGYNEQFF
cdr3_nt: TGTGCCAGCAGCTTTGAGGGGGGCTACAATGAGCAGTTCTTC

clone_size: .
d_call: TRBD1
cdr3_length: 13
j_call: TRBJ2-7
v_call: TRBV20-1
cdr3_aa: CSARTGSSYEQYF
cdr3_nt: TGCAGTGCGCGGACAGGAAGCTCCTACGAGCAGTACTTC

clone_size: .
d_call: .
cdr3_length: 13
j_call: TRBJ2-7
v_call: TRBV28
cdr3_aa: CASSDSRGYEQYF
cdr3_nt: TGTGCCAGCAGTGATAGTAGAGGGTACGAGCAGTACTTC

clone_size: .
d_call: .
cdr3_length: 12
j_call: TRBJ1-1
v_call: TRBV3-1
cdr3_aa: CASSAVGTEAFF
cdr3_nt: TGTGCCAGCAGTGCGGTGGGGACTGAAGCTTTCTTT

clone_size: .
d_call: .
cdr3_length: 16
j_call: TRBJ2-3
v_call: TRBV5-4
cdr3_aa: CASSLVAGRSTDTQYF
cdr3_nt: TGTGCCAGCAGCTTGGTGGCAGGGCGAAGCACAGATACGCAGTATTTT

clone_size: once
d_call: .
cdr3_length: 14
j_call: TRBJ2-7
v_call: TRBV5-6
cdr3_aa: CASRLRDNRDEQYF
cdr3_nt: TGTGCCAGCAGGCTCCGGGACAATCGGGACGAGCAGTACTTC

clone_size: .
d_call: TRBD2
cdr3_length: 17
j_call: TRBJ2-3
v_call: TRBV7-2
cdr3_aa: CASSLGRGGGAPNTQYF
cdr3_nt: TGTGCCAGCAGCTTGGGCCGTGGCGGGGGGGCCCCCAATACGCAGTATTTT

clone_size: .
d_call: TRBD1
cdr3_length: 13
j_call: TRBJ2-1
v_call: TRBV5-1
cdr3_aa: CASSVTGGGEQFF
cdr3_nt: TGCGCCAGCAGCGTGACAGGGGGTGGGGAGCAGTTCTTC

clone_size: .
d_call: .
cdr3_length: 18
j_call: TRBJ2-1
v_call: TRBV20-1
cdr3_aa: CSARAGFLDSSSYNEQFF
cdr3_nt: TGCAGTGCTAGAGCGGGTTTCCTGGACTCGAGCTCCTACAATGAGCAGTTCTTC

clone_size: .
d_call: .
cdr3_length: 15
j_call: TRBJ2-1
v_call: TRBV7-9
cdr3_aa: CASSVSEYSYNEQFF
cdr3_nt: TGTGCCAGCAGCGTGTCAGAATACTCCTACAATGAGCAGTTCTTC

clone_size: .
d_call: .
cdr3_length: 12
j_call: TRBJ2-3
v_call: TRBV18
cdr3_aa: CASSPQTDTQYF
cdr3_nt: TGTGCCAGCTCGCCTCAAACAGATACGCAGTATTTT

clone_size: .
d_call: .
cdr3_length: 13
j_call: TRBJ1-4
v_call: TRBV4-1
cdr3_aa: CASSQGITEKLFF
cdr3_nt: TGCGCCAGCAGCCAGGGGATTACAGAAAAACTGTTTTTT

clone_size: .
d_call: .
cdr3_length: 13
j_call: TRBJ2-1
v_call: TRBV2
cdr3_aa: CASSDFRGNEQFF
cdr3_nt: TGTGCCAGCAGTGACTTTAGGGGTAATGAGCAGTTCTTC